This entry features one T cell receptor (beta chain) sequence. No antigen is known for it. The data belong to a study of T cell responses to AZD1222 COVID-19 vaccine. Broader study findings: Clonal diversity may have been underestimated in mostly white British donors.

The protocol was immunoSEQ multiplex PCR, while the TCRdb copy is restricted to in-frame clones and leaves out a portion. The repertoire includes roughly 93,000 clones, under 90% of them detected once, and approximately 2.6% sits in the top ten. The material was peripheral blood, obtained on day 0 of MenACWY control vaccination. The receptor comes from an adult in good health.

CDR3 protein: CSVEGQAYNEQFF. The CDR3 nucleotides read TGCAGCGTTGAGGGACAGGCCTACAATGAGCAGTTCTTC. The chain couples TRBV29-1 to TRBJ2-1, with 8 bases matching TRBD1. The germline gives CDR1 SQVTM, CDR2 ANQGSEA. The CDR3 totals 13 residues. V dropped 3 bases and J dropped 2; count of bases not matched to a gene: 0.